This T cell receptor beta chain is drawn from a study of blood T cell repertoires in COVID-19. At the level of the study: Collection of acute and convalescent COVID-19 samples took place in the United States, Italy and Spain. PBMCs, B-cell-depleted T cells, or T cells provided the cDNA or gDNA that made up the material.

The CDR3 contains 12 residues. V was cut by 7 bases and J by 5 bases, with 11 bases left in between. Germline V gene lookup returns CDR1 SGHTA and CDR2 FQGNSA. In the source study's methods: Reference gene primers were amplified, and this amplification served to estimate nucleated cell counts. Repertoires were generated with immunoSEQ multiplex PCR, while TCRdb's copy carries only in-frame clones and drops some. D and trimming were read from the DNA, whereas the V and J calls and clone size are those reported in that table. The sample shows approximately 110,000 clones, roughly 85% of them seen only once.

The receptor's source is a human donor in a cohort sampled during active COVID-19. Specimen: peripheral blood. The genes are TRBV7-2 and TRBJ1-2; tentative D call: TRBD1 (5 bases). The CDR3 region is CASTFTGYGYTF. The CDR3 region has the DNA TGTGCCAGCACCTTTACAGGTTATGGCTACACCTTC.